Ten or more counts support the clone carrying this TCR beta chain. This entry comes from a study of blood T cells in healthy people across ages. Across the whole study: Per two T cells, template switching captured roughly one barcoded beta molecule.

Trimming removed 1 base at V and 4 bases at J, with 7 bases between. CDR3 size: 13 residues. Per the germline V gene, CDR1 is SGHTA and CDR2 is FQGNSA. Total RNA, at least 6 micrograms per sample, was extracted from PBMCs. Through a sample-barcoded 5' primer and a J-beta primer mix, a second PCR was run for roughly 7 to 11 cycles. TCRdb processed the 5' RACE reads anew with MiXCR; each CDR3 protein has one entry. The table records roughly 900,000 distinct CDR3 sequences, about 48% of them present only once. V usage is TRBV7-2 and J usage is TRBJ1-2; D remains unclear. The sample comprised blood. The clonotype originates from a man between 25 and 39 years old in good health. CDR3: CASSLGGVYGYTF. CDR3 sequence (DNA): TGTGCCAGCAGCTTAGGAGGCGTCTATGGCTACACCTTC.